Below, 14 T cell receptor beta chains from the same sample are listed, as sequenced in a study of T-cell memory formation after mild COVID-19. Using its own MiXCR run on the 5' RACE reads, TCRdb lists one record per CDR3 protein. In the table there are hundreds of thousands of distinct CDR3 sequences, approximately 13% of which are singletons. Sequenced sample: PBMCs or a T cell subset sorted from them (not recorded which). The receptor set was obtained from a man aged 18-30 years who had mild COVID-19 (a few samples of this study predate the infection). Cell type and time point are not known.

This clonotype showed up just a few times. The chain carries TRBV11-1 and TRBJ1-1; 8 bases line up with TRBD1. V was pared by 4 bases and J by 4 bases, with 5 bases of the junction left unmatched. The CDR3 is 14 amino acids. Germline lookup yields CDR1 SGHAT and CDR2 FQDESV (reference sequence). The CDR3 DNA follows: TGTGCCAGCAGCTCGACAGGGGAGACCACTGAAGCTTTCTTT. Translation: CASSSTGETTEAFF.

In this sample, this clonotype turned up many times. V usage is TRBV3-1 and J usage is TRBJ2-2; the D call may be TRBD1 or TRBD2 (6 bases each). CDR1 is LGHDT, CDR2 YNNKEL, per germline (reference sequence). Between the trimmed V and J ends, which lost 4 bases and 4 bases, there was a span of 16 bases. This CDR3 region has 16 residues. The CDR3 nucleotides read TGTGCCAGCAGCCGTTATTTAGGGGGGAGCACCGGGGAGCTGTTTTTT. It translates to CASSRYLGGSTGELFF.

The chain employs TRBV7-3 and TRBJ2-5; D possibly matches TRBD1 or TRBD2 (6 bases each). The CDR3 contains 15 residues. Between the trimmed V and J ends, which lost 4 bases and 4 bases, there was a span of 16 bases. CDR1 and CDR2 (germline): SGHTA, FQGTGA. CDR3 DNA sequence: TGTGCCAGCAGCTCGTCCGGGGGCCAAGGAGAGACCCAGTACTTC. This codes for CASSSSGGQGETQYF.

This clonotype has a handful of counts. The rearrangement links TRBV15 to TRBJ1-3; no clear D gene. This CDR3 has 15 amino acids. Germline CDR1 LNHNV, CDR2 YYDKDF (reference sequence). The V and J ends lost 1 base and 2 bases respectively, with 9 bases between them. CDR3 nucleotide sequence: TGTGCCACCAGCAGAGTAGGAGCACCTGGAAACACCATATATTTT. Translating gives CATSRVGAPGNTIYF.

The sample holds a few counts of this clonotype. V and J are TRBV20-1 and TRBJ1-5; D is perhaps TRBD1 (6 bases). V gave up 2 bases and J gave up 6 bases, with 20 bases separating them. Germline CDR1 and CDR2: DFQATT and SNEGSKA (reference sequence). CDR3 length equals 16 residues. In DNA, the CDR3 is TGCAGTGCTAGACCCCAAGTGGGGGCGCGAAGTCAGCCCCAGCATTTT. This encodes CSARPQVGARSQPQHF.

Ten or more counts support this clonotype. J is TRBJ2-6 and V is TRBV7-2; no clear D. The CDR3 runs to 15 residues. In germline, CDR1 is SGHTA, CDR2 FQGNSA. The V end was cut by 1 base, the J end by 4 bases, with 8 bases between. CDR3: CASSLDFSGANVLTF. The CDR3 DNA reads TGTGCCAGCAGCTTAGACTTTTCAGGGGCCAACGTCCTGACTTTC. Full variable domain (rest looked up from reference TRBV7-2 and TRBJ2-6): GAGVSQSPSNKVTEKGKDVELRCDPISGHTALYWYRQSLGQGLEFLIYFQGNSAPDKSGLPSDRFSAERTGGSVSTLTIQRTQQEDSAVYLCASSLDFSGANVLTFGAGSRLTVL.

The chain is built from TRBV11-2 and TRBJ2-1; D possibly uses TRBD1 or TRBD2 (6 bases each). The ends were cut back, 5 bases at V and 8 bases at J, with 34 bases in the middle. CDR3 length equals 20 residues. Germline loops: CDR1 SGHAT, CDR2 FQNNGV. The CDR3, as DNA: TGTGCCAGCAGCCTCACCACCTTTCCGGGGGCTAGACTCAGGGTTTATGAGCAGTTCTTC. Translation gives CASSLTTFPGARLRVYEQFF.

The CDR3 is CASSQVPRAATQYF. The CDR3 DNA is TGTGCCAGCAGCCAGGTCCCTAGAGCGGCGACCCAGTACTTC. The chain has TRBV9 and TRBJ2-5, with TRBD2 as a possible D gene (5 bases). V shed 4 bases and J shed 7 bases, with 17 bases lying between them. The germline gives CDR1 SGDLS, CDR2 YYNGEE. The CDR3 is 14 residues long.

CDR3 sequence: CASSWRTGVDAGPLHF. The CDR3 DNA follows: TGTGCCAGCAGTTGGCGGACAGGGGTCGACGCGGGTCCCCTCCACTTT. This sequence joins TRBV6-2 or TRBV6-3 and TRBJ1-6; 9 bases are a match to TRBD1. Trimming took 4 bases from V and 13 from J; bases not matched to a gene: 14. Germline V gene sequence: CDR1 MNHEY, CDR2 SVGEGT. The CDR3 covers 16 residues.

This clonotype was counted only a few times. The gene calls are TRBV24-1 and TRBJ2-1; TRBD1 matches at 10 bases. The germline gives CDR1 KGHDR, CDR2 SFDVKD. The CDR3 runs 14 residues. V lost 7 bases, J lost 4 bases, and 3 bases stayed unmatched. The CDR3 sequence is CATSRDRGYNEQFF. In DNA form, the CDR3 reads TGTGCCACCAGCCGGGACAGGGGTTACAATGAGCAGTTCTTC.

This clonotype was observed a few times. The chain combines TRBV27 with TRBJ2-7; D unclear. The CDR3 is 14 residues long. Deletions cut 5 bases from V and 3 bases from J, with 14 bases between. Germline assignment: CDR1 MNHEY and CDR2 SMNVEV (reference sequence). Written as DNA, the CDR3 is TGTGCCAGCAGTGACCCGACTGCCAACTACGAGCAGTACTTC. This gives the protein CASSDPTANYEQYF.

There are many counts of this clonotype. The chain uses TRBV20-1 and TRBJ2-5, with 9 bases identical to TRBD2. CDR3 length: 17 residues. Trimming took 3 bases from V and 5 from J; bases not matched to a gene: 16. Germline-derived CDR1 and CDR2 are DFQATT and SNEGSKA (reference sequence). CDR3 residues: CSASPEYLRGGQETQYF. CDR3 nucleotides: TGCAGTGCTAGCCCCGAGTACCTGCGGGGGGGGCAGGAGACCCAGTACTTC.

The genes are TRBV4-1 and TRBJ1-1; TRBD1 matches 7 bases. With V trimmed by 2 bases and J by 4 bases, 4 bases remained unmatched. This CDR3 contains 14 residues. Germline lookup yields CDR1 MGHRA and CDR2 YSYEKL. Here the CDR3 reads CASSQSQGGTEAFF. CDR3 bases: TGCGCCAGCAGCCAATCCCAGGGGGGCACTGAAGCTTTCTTT.

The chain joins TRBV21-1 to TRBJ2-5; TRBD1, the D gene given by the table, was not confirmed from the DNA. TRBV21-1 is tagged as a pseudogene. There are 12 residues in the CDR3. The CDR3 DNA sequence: TGTGCCAGTCCACAGGACAGGGAGACCCAGTACTTC. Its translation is CASPQDRETQYF.